This TCR beta chain comes out of a study of vaccination effects on CD4 cells after COVID-19. Prior to sequencing, the ViraFEST assay stimulated PBMC with viral peptide pools, which expanded the antigen-specific CD4+ T cells. Subsequent to 10 days of culture, CD4+ T cells were isolated. All study participants received two doses of BNT162b2 or mRNA-1273 vaccine. Nobody among the vaccine recipients had prior SARS-CoV-2 infection (nucleocapsid antibodies were negative). Days 3 and 7 saw half the medium replaced with IL-2 medium. TCRdb keeps only in-frame clones here, not all; method: immunoSEQ multiplex PCR. Seen here are about 12,000 clones, roughly 71% observed once, and the top ten hold 8% to 10%. Points on this clone: As yet, its antigen is unknown.

V was clipped by 4 bases and J by 3 bases, with 12 bases between them. The CDR3 spans 15 residues. The germline V gene has CDR1 MDHEN and CDR2 SYDVKM. Points from the study as a whole: Late post-vaccination samples showed marked contraction of infection- and vaccine-induced clones.

This sample comprised CD4+ T cells from PBMCs cultured with SARS-CoV-2 spike peptides, obtained after COVID-19 vaccination. The TCR was taken from a human donor who received a COVID-19 vaccine. The chain links TRBV28 to TRBJ1-4; TRBD1 might be the D (6 bases). The DNA of the CDR3 is TGTGCCAGCAGTTCAATGACAGGCCCTAATGAAAAACTGTTTTTT. The encoded protein is CASSSMTGPNEKLFF.